These 26 T cell receptor beta chains were sequenced from one sample in a study of CD8 T cells in Susac syndrome (dated by TCRdb to about 2019). The protocol used for the library was the immunoSEQ multiplex PCR assay. RNA was extracted using the RNeasy kit, and about 0.45 to 1 microgram was reverse transcribed with random hexamers. TCRdb took the public reads, trimmed them with fastp at Q25, ran MiXCR for clone calling and kept in-frame beta chains. Rows with one shared CDR3 protein collapse into an entry with the most common genes and DNA. The sample includes 50,000 to 65,000 distinct CDR3 sequences, with around 90% observed a single time. The ten largest clones capture 0.2% of the sample. Sample: CD8+ T cells from PBMCs. The receptors here all came from a human donor in good health.

A note on this clonotype: One end of the junction varies from germline; a read error may be responsible. The chain uses TRBV5-4 and TRBJ2-4; TRBD1 or TRBD2 may be the D gene (5 bases each). Germline values: CDR1 SGHNT, CDR2 YYREEE (reference sequence). There are 12 residues in the CDR3. CDR3 amino acids: CASSWDERAQLF. As DNA, the CDR3 is TGTGCCAGCAGCTGGGACGAGCGAGCCCAGCTTTTC.

J is TRBJ2-1 and V is TRBV5-6; 10 bases fit TRBD2. CDR1 is SGHDT and CDR2 is YYEEEE in the germline V gene. The V segment lost 2 bases and the J segment 8 bases; nucleotides outside the gene matches: 7. This CDR3 has 15 amino acids. The CDR3 sequence is CASSFGSGGAYEQFF. For the CDR3, the DNA is TGTGCCAGCAGCTTCGGGAGCGGGGGGGCCTATGAGCAGTTCTTC.

V usage is TRBV20-1 and J usage is TRBJ2-5; 10 bases are shared with TRBD1. The V segment lost 4 bases and the J segment 5 bases; nucleotides outside the gene matches: 19. Germline assignment: CDR1 DFQATT and CDR2 SNEGSKA (reference sequence). This CDR3 is built from 18 residues. CDR3 loop: CSATRQGTGEGRGETQYF. CDR3 in DNA: TGCAGTGCTACGCGACAAGGGACAGGGGAAGGTCGGGGCGAGACCCAGTACTTC.

The gene calls are TRBV5-1 and TRBJ2-1; no firm D call. The CDR3 is 12 amino acids. Between the trimmed V and J ends, which lost 4 bases and 7 bases, there was a span of 9 bases. Germline lookup yields CDR1 SGHRS and CDR2 YFSETQ. The DNA of the CDR3 is TGCGCCAGCAGCGAATGGGAAAATGAGCAGTTCTTC. Residues: CASSEWENEQFF. Using reference TRBV5-1 and TRBJ2-1 for the parts outside the CDR3, the full variable domain is KAGVTQTPRYLIKTRGQQVTLSCSPISGHRSVSWYQQTPGQGLQFLFEYFSETQRNKGNFPGRFSGRQFSNSRSEMNVSTLELGDSALYLCASSEWENEQFFGPGTRLTVL.

In this sample, this clonotype turned up once. The chain links TRBV20-1 to TRBJ2-1; D ambiguous. The CDR3 extends over 14 amino acids. Germline V gene sequence: CDR1 DFQATT, CDR2 SNEGSKA (reference sequence). The ends were cut back, 3 bases at V and 3 bases at J, with 12 bases in the middle. The CDR3 loop is CSASTSDNYNEQFF. Here the CDR3 DNA reads TGCAGTGCTAGTACGTCCGACAACTACAATGAGCAGTTCTTC.

The chain recombines TRBV27 with TRBJ1-2; 7 bases are shared with TRBD1. CDR1 and CDR2 (germline): MNHEY, SMNVEV (reference sequence). V shed 5 bases and J 4 bases; nucleotides not matched to a gene: 1. There are 12 residues in the CDR3. The CDR3 loop is CASSRDSYGYTF. In DNA, the CDR3 is TGTGCCAGCAGTCGGGACAGCTATGGCTACACCTTC.

J is TRBJ2-2 and V is TRBV28; D unresolved. Trimming removed 1 base at V and 1 base at J, with 10 bases between. Germline V CDR1 and CDR2: MDHEN, SYDVKM. The CDR3 has 16 residues. The CDR3 reads CASSLFLRQNTGELFF. CDR3 in DNA: TGTGCCAGCAGTTTATTCTTACGTCAGAACACCGGGGAGCTGTTTTTT.

The chain links TRBV4-3 to TRBJ2-1; TRBD2 aligns across 12 bases. Germline loops: CDR1 LGHNA, CDR2 YSLEER. This CDR3 contains 16 residues. V trimming: 0 bases; J trimming: 7 bases; junction bases outside the gene matches: 4. The CDR3 DNA follows: TGCGCCAGCAGCCAAGAATGGACTAGCGGGGTAAATGAGCAGTTCTTC. Encoded protein: CASSQEWTSGVNEQFF.

The J gene is TRBJ2-7, the V gene TRBV6-1, with 8 bases aligning to TRBD1. The germline CDR1 and CDR2 sequences are MNHNS and SASEGT. This CDR3 is built from 16 residues. V was clipped by 0 bases and J by 3 bases; unmatched bases: 7. The CDR3 spells CASSEALAGGFYEQYF. As DNA, the CDR3 is TGTGCCAGCAGTGAAGCTTTGGCAGGGGGCTTCTACGAGCAGTACTTC.

The chain couples TRBV6-5 to TRBJ2-1, with D maybe TRBD1 (6 bases). Germline V gives CDR1 MNHEY, CDR2 SVGAGI. Between the trimmed V and J ends, which lost 2 bases and 9 bases, there was a span of 11 bases. This CDR3 spans 13 amino acids. The CDR3 loop is CASSYGGPVEQFF. CDR3 coding DNA: TGTGCCAGCAGTTACGGGGGCCCTGTTGAGCAGTTCTTC.

The chain uses TRBV20-1 and TRBJ1-1; TRBD1 is a possible D gene (5 bases). CDR3 length equals 15 residues. Trimming stripped 0 bases from V and 3 bases from J, with 14 bases between. Germline CDR1 is DFQATT and CDR2 is SNEGSKA (reference sequence). CDR3 DNA: TGCAGTGCTAGAGATCGTCGGGGGTTGTACACTGAAGCTTTCTTT. It yields the protein CSARDRRGLYTEAFF.

The V call is TRBV12-5, the J call TRBJ1-2, with 7 bases lining up with TRBD1. This CDR3 region has 17 residues. CDR1 is LGHNT, CDR2 FRNRAP, per germline. The CDR3 coding sequence is TGTGCCGATCCTTGGCGGGACAGCGATACCTCTAACTATGGCTACACCTTC. Translating gives CADPWRDSDTSNYGYTF. Supplemented by reference TRBV12-5 and TRBJ1-2, the full variable domain reads DARVTQTPRHKVTEMGQEVTMRCQPILGHNTVFWYRQTMMQGLELLAYFRNRAPLDDSGMPKDRFSAEMPDATLATLKIQPSEPRDSAVYFCADPWRDSDTSNYGYTFGSGTRLTVV.

The chain links TRBV7-8 to TRBJ2-5, with TRBD2 matching over 8 bases. The CDR3 has 17 amino acids. CDR1 and CDR2 from the germline V gene are SGHVS and FQNEAQ. V was pared by 2 bases and J by 1 base, with 9 bases of the junction left unmatched. For the CDR3, the DNA is TGTGCCAGCAGCTTAATTTTAGCGGGGAGTCTCCAAGAGACCCAGTACTTC. It translates to CASSLILAGSLQETQYF.

This chain's CDR3 is CATSRGQNYEQYF. The CDR3 DNA is TGTGCCACCAGCAGGGGACAGAACTACGAGCAGTACTTC. J is TRBJ2-7 and V is TRBV15; 7 bases map to TRBD1. There are 13 residues in the CDR3. Trimming cost V 3 bases and J 3 bases; bases outside gene matches: 2. The germline gives CDR1 LNHNV, CDR2 YYDKDF (reference sequence).

This chain uses TRBV7-3 with TRBJ1-3; TRBD1 might be the D (5 bases). Deletions cut 5 bases from V and 2 bases from J, with 19 bases between. Germline values: CDR1 SGHTA, CDR2 FQGTGA. The CDR3 has 17 amino acids. This chain's CDR3 is CASSTYGGGGPGNTIYF. The CDR3 DNA follows: TGTGCCAGCAGCACTTACGGGGGTGGAGGGCCTGGAAACACCATATATTTT.

This chain links TRBV2 with TRBJ1-5, with D uncertain. The CDR3 contains 15 residues. CDR1 and CDR2 (germline): SNHLY, FYNNEI. V lost 6 bases and J lost 0, with 12 bases in between. CDR3 loop: CASSEGTYSNQPQHF. The CDR3 coding sequence is TGTGCCAGCAGCGAGGGAACATATAGCAATCAGCCCCAGCATTTT.

J is TRBJ2-5 and V is TRBV7-9; TRBD1 matches at 7 bases. Germline assignment: CDR1 SEHNR and CDR2 FQNEAQ (reference sequence). CDR3 size: 16 residues. V was pared by 5 bases and J by 5 bases, with 14 bases of the junction left unmatched. The CDR3 reads CASSVTSGGPEETQYF. CDR3 DNA: TGTGCCAGCAGCGTTACCTCAGGGGGACCGGAGGAGACCCAGTACTTC. Drawing the rest from reference TRBV7-9 and TRBJ2-5, the complete variable domain is DTGVSQNPRHKITKRGQNVTFRCDPISEHNRLYWYRQTLGQGPEFLTYFQNEAQLEKSRLLSDRFSAERPKGSFSTLEIQRTEQGDSAMYLCASSVTSGGPEETQYFGPGTRLLVL.

The chain employs TRBV12-3 or TRBV12-4 and TRBJ2-6, with a weak D call TRBD1 (6 bases). The CDR3 loop spans 17 amino acids. The germline V and J ends were trimmed by 6 bases and 0 bases, with 15 bases remaining between them. In DNA, the CDR3 is TGTGCCAGCAGCATACAGGGCCTGAGCTCTGGGGCCAACGTCCTGACTTTC. It is translated as CASSIQGLSSGANVLTF.

The V gene is TRBV30, the J gene TRBJ2-3, with a possible D match to TRBD1 (7 bases). V was pared by 2 bases and J by 2 bases, with 14 bases between. CDR1 GTSNPN and CDR2 SVGIG come from the germline V gene (reference sequence). The CDR3 runs to 15 residues. CDR3 protein: CAWSYDREVTDTQYF. CDR3 DNA sequence: TGTGCCTGGAGTTACGACAGGGAGGTCACAGATACGCAGTATTTT.

The chain recombines TRBV7-2 with TRBJ2-7, with D uncertain. Per germline, CDR1 SGHTA and CDR2 FQGNSA. This CDR3 is built from 16 residues. V was cut by 0 bases and J by 3 bases, with 15 bases left in between. The CDR3 loop reads CASSLARRDYDYEQYF. CDR3 nucleotides: TGTGCCAGCAGCTTAGCTAGAAGGGATTACGACTACGAGCAGTACTTC.

The V gene is TRBV11-2, the J gene TRBJ1-2; D not resolved. Trimming cost V 5 bases and J 4 bases, with 14 bases left between them. The CDR3 contains 14 residues. Germline V CDR1 and CDR2: SGHAT, FQNNGV. CDR3: CASSPDGGPYGYTF. The CDR3 region has the DNA TGTGCCAGCAGCCCGGACGGAGGACCCTATGGCTACACCTTC.

This sequence joins TRBV7-3 and TRBJ2-7, with 9 nucleotides matching TRBD1. J gave up 6 bases and V 8 bases, and 8 bases lay outside the gene matches. Germline V CDR1 and CDR2: SGHTA, FQGTGA. CDR3 length equals 13 residues. CDR3 bases: TGTGCCAGCGGTCCGGGACAGGGTGTCGAGCAGTACTTC. Protein product: CASGPGQGVEQYF.

The chain has TRBV23-1 and TRBJ2-5; 9 bases are shared with TRBD1. TRBV23-1 carries the ORF label, with uncertain function. The V and J ends lost 1 base and 2 bases, in that order; junction bases with no gene match: 8. The CDR3 has 17 amino acids. The CDR3 DNA sequence: TGCGCCAGCAGTCAATTCCCCAGGACAGGGGCGCAAGAGACCCAGTACTTC. Its protein is CASSQFPRTGAQETQYF.

This chain joins TRBV12-3 or TRBV12-4 and TRBJ1-1, with D tentatively TRBD1 (6 bases). The CDR3 totals 14 residues. V was pared by 8 bases and J by 0 bases, with 13 bases between. The CDR3 loop reads CASWSGTLNTEAFF. The CDR3 nucleotides are TGTGCCAGCTGGTCCGGGACATTGAACACTGAAGCTTTCTTT.

The chain couples TRBV3-1 to TRBJ2-3; the match to TRBD2 covers 7 bases. The CDR3 consists of 16 residues. The J segment lost 1 base and the V segment lost 0 bases, leaving 4 bases of the junction unmatched. Per the germline V gene, CDR1 is LGHDT and CDR2 is YNNKEL (reference sequence). The CDR3 coding sequence is TGTGCCAGCAGCCAAGAGGAGGCGGGGGGCACAGATACGCAGTATTTT. Protein sequence: CASSQEEAGGTDTQYF.

V usage is TRBV12-3 or TRBV12-4 and J usage is TRBJ2-5, with D possibly TRBD2 on 6 matching bases. CDR3 length: 14 amino acids. V was cut by 5 bases and J by 0 bases, with 10 bases left in between. The CDR3 reads CASSPERDQETQYF. DNA for the CDR3: TGTGCCAGCAGTCCCGAGCGGGACCAAGAGACCCAGTACTTC.